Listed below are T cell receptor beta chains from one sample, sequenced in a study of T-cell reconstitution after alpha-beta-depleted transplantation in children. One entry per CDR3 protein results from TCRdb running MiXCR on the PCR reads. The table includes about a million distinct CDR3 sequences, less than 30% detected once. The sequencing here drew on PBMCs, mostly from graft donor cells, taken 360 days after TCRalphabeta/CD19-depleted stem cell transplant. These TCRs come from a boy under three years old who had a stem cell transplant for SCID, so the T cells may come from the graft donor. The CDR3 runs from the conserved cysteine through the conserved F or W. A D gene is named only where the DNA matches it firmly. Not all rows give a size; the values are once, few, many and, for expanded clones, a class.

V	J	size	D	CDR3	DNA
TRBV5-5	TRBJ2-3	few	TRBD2	CASSRSGDTDTQYF	TGTGCCAGCAGCCGAAGCGGGGACACAGATACGCAGTATTTT
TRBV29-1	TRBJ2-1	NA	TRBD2	CSGGLAAYNEQFF	TGCAGCGGGGGACTAGCCGCATACAATGAGCAGTTCTTC
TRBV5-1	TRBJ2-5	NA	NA	CASSFNGETQYF	TGCGCCAGCAGCTTTAACGGAGAGACCCAGTACTTC
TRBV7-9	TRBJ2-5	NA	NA	CASSPGLGDGTQYF	TGTGCCAGCAGCCCAGGACTTGGGGATGGGACCCAGTACTTC
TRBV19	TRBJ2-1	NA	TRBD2	CASSPGLAGVARNEQFF	TGTGCCAGTAGTCCCGGACTAGCGGGGGTGGCTAGGAATGAGCAGTTCTTC
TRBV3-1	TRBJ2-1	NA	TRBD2	CASSPLRRASGGRNEQFF	TGTGCCAGCAGCCCCCTCCGAAGAGCTAGCGGGGGGAGGAATGAGCAGTTCTTC
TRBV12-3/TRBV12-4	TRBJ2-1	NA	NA	CASSLANRDNEQFF	TGTGCCAGCAGTTTGGCCAACAGAGACAATGAGCAGTTCTTC
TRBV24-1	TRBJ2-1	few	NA	CATSDPGQSIYNEQFF	TGTGCCACCAGTGATCCCGGACAGAGTATCTACAATGAGCAGTTCTTC
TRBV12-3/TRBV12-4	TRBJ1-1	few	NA	CASSLRTSVNTEAFF	TGTGCCAGCAGTTTAAGGACATCCGTGAACACTGAAGCTTTCTTT
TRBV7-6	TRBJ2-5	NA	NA	CASSTRPGLPPIETQYF	TGTGCCAGCAGCACGCGACCGGGCCTCCCCCCGATAGAGACCCAGTACTTC
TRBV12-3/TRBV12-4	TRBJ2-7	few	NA	CASSFVGGLSYEQYF	TGTGCCAGCAGTTTCGTGGGGGGCCTCTCCTACGAGCAGTACTTC
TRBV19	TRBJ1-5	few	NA	CASTAYSNQPQHF	TGTGCCAGTACCGCATATAGCAATCAGCCCCAGCATTTT
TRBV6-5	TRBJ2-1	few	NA	CASSYSMSGAYEQFF	TGTGCCAGCAGTTACTCGATGTCGGGGGCGTATGAGCAGTTCTTC
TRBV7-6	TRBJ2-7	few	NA	CASSLSRANEQYF	TGTGCCAGCAGCTTGAGCAGGGCGAACGAGCAGTACTTC
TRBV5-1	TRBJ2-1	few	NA	CASILVGNPYNEQFF	TGCGCCAGCATCTTGGTGGGAAATCCCTACAATGAGCAGTTCTTC
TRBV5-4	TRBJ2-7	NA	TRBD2	CASSSGTRGFYEQYF	TGTGCCAGCAGTTCGGGGACTAGGGGGTTCTACGAGCAGTACTTC
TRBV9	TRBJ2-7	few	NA	CASSHPIRRGLYF	TGTGCCAGCAGCCACCCAATTAGGAGGGGACTCTACTTC
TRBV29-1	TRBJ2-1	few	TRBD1	CSAPRDRVRADNEQFF	TGCAGCGCCCCCCGGGACAGGGTACGGGCAGACAATGAGCAGTTCTTC
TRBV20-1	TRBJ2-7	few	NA	CSAGRRRVLAAYEQYF	TGCAGTGCTGGTCGACGCCGGGTACTAGCAGCCTACGAGCAGTACTTC
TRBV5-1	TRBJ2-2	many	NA	CASSLEGGGELFF	TGCGCCAGCAGCTTGGAAGGTGGCGGGGAGCTGTTTTTT
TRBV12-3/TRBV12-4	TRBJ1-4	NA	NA	CASNLLGGDEKLFF	TGTGCCAGCAACCTGCTAGGAGGGGATGAAAAACTGTTTTTT
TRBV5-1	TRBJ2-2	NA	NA	CASSRAGDTGELFF	TGCGCCAGCAGCCGGGCAGGGGACACCGGGGAGCTGTTTTTT
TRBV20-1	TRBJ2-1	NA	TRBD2	CSTLGLAGSNEQFF	TGCAGCACCCTGGGACTAGCGGGAAGCAATGAGCAGTTCTTC
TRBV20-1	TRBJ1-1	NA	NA	CSAIRANTEAFF	TGCAGTGCCATCAGGGCGAACACTGAAGCTTTCTTT
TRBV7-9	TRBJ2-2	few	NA	CASSWTSANTGELFF	TGTGCCAGCAGCTGGACCAGCGCGAACACCGGGGAGCTGTTTTTT
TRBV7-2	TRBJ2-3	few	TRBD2	CASSSAPGLAVTDTQYF	TGTGCCAGCAGCTCGGCACCGGGACTAGCGGTCACAGATACGCAGTATTTT
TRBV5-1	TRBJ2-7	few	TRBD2	CASSLRLAGTDSYEQYF	TGCGCCAGCAGCTTGAGGCTAGCGGGGACCGACTCCTACGAGCAGTACTTC
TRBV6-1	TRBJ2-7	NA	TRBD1	CASSEPGQGPTYEQYF	TGTGCCAGCAGTGAACCGGGACAGGGCCCCACCTACGAGCAGTACTTC
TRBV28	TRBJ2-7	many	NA	CASGLFFYEQYF	TGTGCCAGCGGCCTATTCTTTTACGAGCAGTACTTC
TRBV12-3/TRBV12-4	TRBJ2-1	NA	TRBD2	CASSSHRVAGSYNEQFF	TGTGCCAGCAGTTCCCACCGGGTAGCGGGGAGCTACAATGAGCAGTTCTTC
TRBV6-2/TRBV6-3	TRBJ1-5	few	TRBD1	CASPDRGDQPQHF	TGTGCCAGCCCGGACAGGGGGGATCAGCCCCAGCATTTT
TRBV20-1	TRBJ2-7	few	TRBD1	CSARTRGRGTYEQYF	TGCAGTGCTAGGACCAGGGGGCGTGGCACCTACGAGCAGTACTTC
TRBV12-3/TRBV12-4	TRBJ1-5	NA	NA	CASSFVQVNQPQHF	TGTGCCAGCAGTTTCGTCCAGGTTAATCAGCCCCAGCATTTT
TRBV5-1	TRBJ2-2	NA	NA	CASSLGSGVGELFF	TGCGCCAGCAGCTTGGGGTCCGGTGTGGGGGAGCTGTTTTTT
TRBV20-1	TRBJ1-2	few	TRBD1	CSARLDRSLGYTF	TGCAGTGCTAGACTGGACAGGTCCCTCGGCTACACCTTC
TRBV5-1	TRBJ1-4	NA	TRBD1	CASSLEGQGFRLFF	TGCGCCAGCAGCTTAGAAGGACAGGGGTTTAGACTGTTTTTT
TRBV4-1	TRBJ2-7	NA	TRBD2	CASSQTSGVTYEQYF	TGCGCCAGCAGCCAAACTAGCGGGGTCACCTACGAGCAGTACTTC
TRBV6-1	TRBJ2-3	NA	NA	CASSGSGTVSTDTQYF	TGTGCCAGCAGTGGTTCCGGGACGGTGAGCACAGATACGCAGTATTTT
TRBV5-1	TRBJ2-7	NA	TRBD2	CASSLPSGTYYEQYF	TGCGCCAGCAGCTTACCTAGCGGAACCTACTACGAGCAGTACTTC
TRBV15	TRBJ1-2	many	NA	CATSRAGTQQNYGYTF	TGTGCCACCAGCAGAGCCGGGACACAGCAGAACTATGGCTACACCTTC
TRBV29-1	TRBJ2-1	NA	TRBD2	CSAPTSGGNSYNEQFF	TGCAGCGCCCCGACTAGCGGGGGGAACTCCTACAATGAGCAGTTCTTC
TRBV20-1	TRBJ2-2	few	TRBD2	CSARRLAGGRGELFF	TGCAGTGCTAGAAGACTAGCGGGGGGGAGAGGGGAGCTGTTTTTT
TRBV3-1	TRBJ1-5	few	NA	CASSPGGGHAAQHF	TGTGCCAGCAGTCCCGGGGGGGGCCACGCGGCCCAGCATTTT
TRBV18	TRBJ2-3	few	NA	CASSPARDNTDTQYF	TGTGCCAGCTCACCCGCCAGAGACAACACAGATACGCAGTATTTT